These 16 T cell receptor beta chains came from one sample sequenced in a study of T cells after yellow fever vaccination. A single record per CDR3 protein comes from TCRdb applying MiXCR to the 5' RACE reads. The sample contains about 240,000 distinct CDR3 sequences, about 3.7% of which appear only once. Sequenced material: PBMCs, taken 15 days after the yellow fever booster vaccination. Receptors originate from a man aged 18 to 30 who received the YFV17D yellow fever vaccine.

The chain uses TRBV7-9 and TRBJ1-2; D not certain. Trimming took 3 bases from V and 10 from J, leaving 24 bases between them. The CDR3 runs 16 residues. Germline assignment: CDR1 SEHNR and CDR2 FQNEAQ (reference sequence). The CDR3 DNA reads as TGTGCCAGCAGCTTGGCATTAATTCCACGGGCAGGCGTCTACACCTTC. Encoded protein: CASSLALIPRAGVYTF.

This clonotype was seen repeatedly, ten times or more. V and J are TRBV10-3 and TRBJ1-6, with D hard to call. CDR1 is ENHRY, CDR2 SYGVKD, per germline. The CDR3 length is 12 residues. Deletions cut 4 bases from V and 6 bases from J, with 4 bases between. CDR3 sequence reads: CAISGVNSPLHF. Written as DNA, the CDR3 is TGTGCCATCAGTGGGGTTAATTCACCCCTCCACTTT.

There are many counts of this clonotype. The rearrangement uses TRBV5-1 and TRBJ2-7, with 10 positions matching TRBD2. CDR1 is SGHRS and CDR2 is YFSETQ in the germline V gene. With 4 bases clipped from V and 5 bases from J, the junction kept 12 bases outside the gene matches. This CDR3 is built from 16 residues. CDR3 region: CASSGATGTSVHEQYF. The CDR3 DNA is TGCGCCAGCAGCGGGGCTACCGGGACTAGCGTCCACGAGCAGTACTTC.

This clonotype was observed a few times. V is TRBV5-1 and J is TRBJ2-1; TRBD1 is a possible D gene (6 bases). This CDR3 spans 14 amino acids. Deletions cut 2 bases from V and 8 bases from J, with 14 bases between. CDR1 SGHRS and CDR2 YFSETQ come from the germline V gene. CDR3 region: CASSLQGNGDEQFF. Written as DNA, the CDR3 is TGCGCCAGCAGCTTACAGGGAAACGGCGATGAGCAGTTCTTC.

This clonotype has at least ten counts. The CDR3 DNA reads TGTGCCAGCAGTTTAAGGACAGAATTAAAAAACATTCAGTACTTC. Translating it yields CASSLRTELKNIQYF. V is TRBV2 and J is TRBJ2-4; maybe TRBD1 (6 bases). This CDR3 contains 15 residues. Germline-derived CDR1 and CDR2 are SNHLY and FYNNEI. Trimming took off 5 bases at V and 4 bases at J, with 15 bases between the two ends.

This clonotype was detected ten times or more. The chain links TRBV5-1 to TRBJ2-4; D is ambiguous. Trimming shortened V by 4 bases and J by 2 bases, and 10 bases separated the two germline ends. The germline gives CDR1 SGHRS, CDR2 YFSETQ. CDR3 length equals 14 residues. Here the CDR3 DNA reads TGCGCCAGCAGCCCCGTTCGGACCAAAAACATTCAGTACTTC. Translating gives CASSPVRTKNIQYF.

At least ten counts were recorded for this clonotype. The chain couples TRBV7-3 to TRBJ2-3; TRBD2 aligns across 8 bases. This CDR3 has 19 amino acids. Germline values: CDR1 SGHTA, CDR2 FQGTGA. V lost 0 bases and J lost 2; bases outside the gene matches: 13. CDR3: CASSLTAGGTRHSTDTQYF. CDR3 coding DNA: TGTGCCAGCAGCTTAACCGCCGGTGGGACTAGACATTCCACAGATACGCAGTATTTT.

This clonotype was detected ten times or more. This chain's CDR3 is CASSVAGGYTDTQYF. Written as DNA, the CDR3 is TGCGCCAGCAGCGTAGCGGGGGGTTACACAGATACGCAGTATTTT. The chain has TRBV5-1 and TRBJ2-3, with 10 positions matching TRBD2. Germline CDR1 and CDR2: SGHRS and YFSETQ. The CDR3 consists of 15 residues. Trimming at V came to 4 bases and at J to 2 bases, leaving 4 bases not matched to a gene. Combining the CDR3 with reference TRBV5-1 and TRBJ2-3 gives the whole variable domain KAGVTQTPRYLIKTRGQQVTLSCSPISGHRSVSWYQQTPGQGLQFLFEYFSETQRNKGNFPGRFSGRQFSNSRSEMNVSTLELGDSALYLCASSVAGGYTDTQYFGPGTRLTVL.

Ten or more counts support this clonotype. This chain joins TRBV10-3 and TRBJ2-2, with 10 nucleotides matching TRBD1. The CDR3 spans 14 residues. V was clipped by 9 bases and J by 0 bases; unmatched bases: 1. Germline CDR1 and CDR2: ENHRY and SYGVKD. CDR3 protein: CAIGQGANTGELFF. The CDR3 DNA is TGTGCCATAGGACAGGGGGCGAACACCGGGGAGCTGTTTTTT.

The sample holds many counts of this clonotype. V gene TRBV27 combines with J gene TRBJ2-7, with a possible D match to TRBD1 (5 bases). CDR3 length: 13 residues. CDR1 is MNHEY and CDR2 is SMNVEV in the germline V gene (reference sequence). Deletions cut 3 bases from V and 5 bases from J, with 11 bases between. The CDR3 region has the DNA TGTGCCAGCAGTTTGGGCAGGGTCCACGAGCAGTACTTC. Its protein is CASSLGRVHEQYF.

This clonotype was seen repeatedly, ten times or more. This rearrangement joins TRBV19 to TRBJ1-2; D is uncertain. Germline CDR1 LNHDA, CDR2 SQIVND (reference sequence). The CDR3 contains 14 residues. Trimming shortened V by 3 bases and J by 4 bases, and 12 bases separated the two germline ends. CDR3 DNA sequence: TGTGCCAGTAGTATTGATCAGGCCCGCTATGGCTACACCTTC. Encoded protein: CASSIDQARYGYTF.

This clonotype was observed many times. The gene calls are TRBV6-5 and TRBJ1-2; D unclear. CDR1 and CDR2 (germline): MNHEY, SVGAGI. The V gene lost 5 bases and the J gene lost 7 bases, with 17 bases spanning the gap. The CDR3 contains 14 residues. CDR3 nucleotide sequence: TGTGCCAGCAGTCCCCCGGGAGGGCCTTCTGGCTACACCTTC. Its protein is CASSPPGGPSGYTF.

This clonotype has at least ten counts. V gene TRBV5-1 combines with J gene TRBJ2-5; D is possibly TRBD1 or TRBD2 (6 bases each). V was shortened by 4 bases and J by 3 bases, with 19 bases between the two germline ends. The germline CDR1 and CDR2 sequences are SGHRS and YFSETQ. The CDR3 runs to 16 residues. CDR3 nucleotides: TGCGCCAGCAGCCCTAGGGGGGATAGCGGCGAAGAGACCCAGTACTTC. This codes for CASSPRGDSGEETQYF.

This clonotype was detected many times. This sequence joins TRBV5-1 and TRBJ2-1; 13 bases line up with TRBD2. This CDR3 contains 18 residues. V gave up 3 bases and J gave up 0 bases; unmatched junction bases: 6. CDR1 is SGHRS and CDR2 is YFSETQ in the germline V gene. In DNA, the CDR3 is TGCGCCAGCAGCTCGACTAGCGGGGGGTTTCGCTCCTACAATGAGCAGTTCTTC. Translating it yields CASSSTSGGFRSYNEQFF. Supplemented by reference TRBV5-1 and TRBJ2-1, the full variable domain reads KAGVTQTPRYLIKTRGQQVTLSCSPISGHRSVSWYQQTPGQGLQFLFEYFSETQRNKGNFPGRFSGRQFSNSRSEMNVSTLELGDSALYLCASSSTSGGFRSYNEQFFGPGTRLTVL.

The sample holds many counts of this clonotype. This rearrangement joins TRBV7-6 to TRBJ2-7; no reliable D call. The germline V gene encodes CDR1 SGHVS and CDR2 FNYEAQ. Trimming stripped 0 bases from V and 7 bases from J, with 7 bases between. This CDR3 is built from 12 residues. DNA for the CDR3: TGTGCCAGCAGCTTAGCCTACAGAGAGCAGTACTTC. Its protein product is CASSLAYREQYF.

The J gene is TRBJ2-5, the V gene TRBV5-6, with D possibly being TRBD2 (6 bases). The length of the CDR3 is 15 residues. Germline V lookup: CDR1 SGHDT, CDR2 YYEEEE. V lost 4 bases and J lost 0, with 13 bases in between. The CDR3 here is CASSRGALYQETQYF. Here the CDR3 DNA reads TGTGCCAGCAGCCGCGGGGCGTTGTACCAAGAGACCCAGTACTTC.